The 3 T cell receptor beta chains presented below share a single source sample, sequenced in a study of T cells in Graves' hyperthyroidism and ophthalmopathy. Template material for amplifying TCR beta CDR3 regions consisted of RNA transcripts. During a first-round RT-PCR of the TCR CDR3, the HTBI primer set was used. One entry per CDR3 protein, called by TCRdb with MiXCR from the multiplex PCR reads. The data contain around 600,000 distinct CDR3 sequences, 45% of them singletons. Specimen: peripheral blood or thyroid tissue (not recorded which). The origin of the receptors is an adult man with Graves' disease, either hyperthyroidism or ophthalmopathy (not recorded which).

This clonotype has at least ten counts. CDR3 sequence reads: CSAAIDSANEKLFF. As DNA, the CDR3 is TGCAGCGCCGCGATTGACAGTGCAAATGAAAAACTGTTTTTT. The genes are TRBV29-1 and TRBJ1-4; tentatively, D is TRBD1 (5 bases). V lost 7 bases, J lost 5 bases, and 17 bases lay in between. From germline, CDR1 is SQVTM and CDR2 ANQGSEA. CDR3 length: 14 residues.

This clonotype was detected only a few times. This chain uses TRBV19 with TRBJ1-1; D is ambiguous. The CDR3 sequence is 13 residues long. Germline CDR1 and CDR2: LNHDA and SQIVND (reference sequence). V shed 9 bases and J shed 4 bases, with 15 bases lying between them. Here the CDR3 DNA reads TGTGCCAGCTCACCATATGTTTCCACTGAAGCTTTCTTT. As protein: CASSPYVSTEAFF.

This clonotype has just a few counts. This chain links TRBV20-1 with TRBJ2-5; D may correspond to TRBD1 or TRBD2 (5 bases each). The germline V gene encodes CDR1 DFQATT and CDR2 SNEGSKA (reference sequence). Trimming stripped 3 bases from V and 3 bases from J, with 11 bases between. This CDR3 comprises 13 residues. The CDR3 sequence: CSARWGREETQYF. The CDR3 coding sequence is TGCAGTGCTAGGTGGGGGAGAGAAGAGACCCAGTACTTC.